These T cell receptor beta chains were read from a single sample in a study of blood T cell repertoires in COVID-19. Here immunoSEQ multiplex PCR was the method, and the copy in TCRdb shows in-frame clones only, minus some. The table includes roughly 93,000 clones, over 80% detected once. Sequencing was performed on peripheral blood. These receptors came from a human donor in a cohort sampled during active COVID-19. Both conserved end residues are part of each CDR3.

v_call cdr3_aa
TRBV28 CASSLNEGTAGYTF
TRBV29-1 CSVKGTGGVGELFF
TRBV2 CASSVDSPYNSPLHF
TRBV18 CASSQDRQGAINSPLHF
TRBV6-6 CASSVLAGGPSARQFF
TRBV19 CASSDRGVNTEAFF
TRBV19 CASWGRTGFGGEKTQYF
TRBV14 CASSQATIQETQYF
TRBV7-3 CASSKSRDSLEQYF
TRBV2 CASSEGQAHTGELFF
TRBV18 CASSPRTSGYNEQFF
TRBV28 CASAEAGVSYEQYF
TRBV12-5 CASAVEVPNTEAFF
TRBV5-4 CASSLPNSGANVLTF
TRBV19 CASTGAMENIQYF
TRBV28 CASSSPAGGTNEKLFF
TRBV27 CASSWGARGGETQYF
TRBV3-1/TRBV3-2 CASSLQGSNQPQHF
TRBV24-1 CATSPGQARETQYF
TRBV28 CASSSGDRGISYEQYF
TRBV9 CASSVVGTSDYNEQFF
TRBV5-1 CASSPRGGQGYTF
TRBV6-4 CASKQSLASNEQFF
TRBV11-2 CASSTGLAVIANTGELFF
TRBV10-3 CAISGTSGKDTQYF
TRBV28 CASYHREGGEQYF
TRBV9 CASSAGLKETQYF
TRBV18 CASSPSGEQPQHF
TRBV13 CASSTKTSGRHNEQFF
TRBV7-2 CASSLGQGNQPQHF